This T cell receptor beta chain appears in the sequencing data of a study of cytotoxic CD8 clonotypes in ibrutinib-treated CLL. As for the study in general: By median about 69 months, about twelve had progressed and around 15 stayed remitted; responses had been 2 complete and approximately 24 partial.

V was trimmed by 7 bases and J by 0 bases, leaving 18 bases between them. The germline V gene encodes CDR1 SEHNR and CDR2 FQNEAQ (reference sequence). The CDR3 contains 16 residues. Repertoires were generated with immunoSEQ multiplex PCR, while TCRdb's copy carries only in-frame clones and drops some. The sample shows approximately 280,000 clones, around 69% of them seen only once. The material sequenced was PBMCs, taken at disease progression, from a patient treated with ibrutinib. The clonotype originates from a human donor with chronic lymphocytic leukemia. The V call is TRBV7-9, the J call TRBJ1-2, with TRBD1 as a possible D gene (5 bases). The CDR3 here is CASTSDRDLPNYGYTF. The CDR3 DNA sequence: TGTGCCAGCACCTCGGATAGGGACCTCCCTAACTATGGCTACACCTTC.